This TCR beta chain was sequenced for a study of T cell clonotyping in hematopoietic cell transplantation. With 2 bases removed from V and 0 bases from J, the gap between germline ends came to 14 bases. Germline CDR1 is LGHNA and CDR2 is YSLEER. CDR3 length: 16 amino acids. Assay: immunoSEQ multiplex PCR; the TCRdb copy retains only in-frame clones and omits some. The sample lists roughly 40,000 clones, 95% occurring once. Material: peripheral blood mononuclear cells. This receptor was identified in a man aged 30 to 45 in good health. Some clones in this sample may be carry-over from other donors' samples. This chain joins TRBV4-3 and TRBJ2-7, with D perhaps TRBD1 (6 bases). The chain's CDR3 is CASSQHTTGTSYEQYF. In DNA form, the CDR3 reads TGCGCCAGCAGCCAACACACCACAGGGACCTCCTACGAGCAGTACTTC.